The T cell receptor beta chain under discussion was sequenced for a study of T cells expressing NK-cell markers. The study, taken as a whole, reports: Dominant NKG2C+ clonotype frequencies of about 1.0-7.0% of CD8+ T cells were measured in over five donors. These clonotypes, the leaders elsewhere, also led the CD3+CD56-NKG2C+ fraction in four donors.

TCRdb reprocessed the 5' RACE reads and reports one entry per CDR3 protein, with no DNA. Its clone listing holds about 460,000 distinct CDR3 sequences. Per germline, CDR1 KGHSH and CDR2 LQKENI. The CDR3 runs to 14 residues. Comments on this clonotype: Its specificity is unknown.

This receptor was taken from a woman aged 50 to 60 in good health. Sequences were obtained from blood T cells: a sorted CD56 or NKG2C T cell subset, CD4+ or CD8+ T cells, or bulk PBMC T cells (not recorded which). The V and J genes are TRBV18 and TRBJ2-7; TCRdb designates TRBD1, a call that cannot be tested without DNA. CDR3 region: CASSPPDRVVEQYF.